The clone carrying this T cell receptor (beta chain) was recorded a few times. Its antigen remains unidentified. Investigators sought sequencing depths of between 1 in 200,000 and 1 in 1 million T cells. Sequencing was performed with immunoSEQ multiplex PCR; in TCRdb, only in-frame clones are kept and a portion is missing. The sample records approximately 35,000 clones, around 75% being singletons. The data stem from a study of cytotoxic CD8 clonotypes in ibrutinib-treated CLL. The wider study: Response samples were obtained once patients had received a median about 11 months of treatment, range 6 to 36. Whole-study findings and limits: Patients showed higher baseline clonality than age-matched healthy donors, and it tracked circulating CD8+ T-cell counts.

This CDR3 spans 13 amino acids. V gave up 5 bases and J gave up 4 bases; unmatched junction bases: 3. Germline V lookup: CDR1 SNHLY, CDR2 FYNNEI. The source of roughly 2 micrograms of genomic DNA for TCR beta libraries was cryopreserved PBMCs. The chain carries TRBV2 and TRBJ2-5; 8 bases agree with TRBD1. The TCR sequence derives from a human donor with chronic lymphocytic leukemia. The sample consisted of PBMCs, taken at disease progression, from a patient treated with ibrutinib. The CDR3 here is CASSQGAGETQYF. The CDR3 nucleotides read TGTGCCAGCAGTCAGGGGGCGGGAGAGACCCAGTACTTC.